The 20 T cell receptor beta chains in this list originate from one sample, sequenced in a study of follicular helper T cells after annual influenza vaccination. The protocol was immunoSEQ multiplex PCR, while the TCRdb copy is restricted to in-frame clones and leaves out a portion. The table lists 9,300 or so clones, 70% to 90% of them singletons. As for time point: 2014-2015 season, 7 days after vaccination. The sequencing here drew on CXCR5+ CD38- circulating T follicular helper cells from blood, taken 7 days after influenza vaccination. Subset specified: circulating Tfh, non-naive CD4+CXCR5+PD-1+ (ICOS+CD38+ or ICOS-CD38-). The receptor set was obtained from an adult who received the influenza vaccine.

The chain couples TRBV7-2 to TRBJ1-1; D gene ambiguous. This CDR3 is 13 amino acids long. With 5 bases removed from V and 2 bases from J, the gap between germline ends came to 9 bases. Germline V CDR1 and CDR2: SGHTA, FQGNSA. The CDR3 sequence: CASSGNRNTEAFF. In DNA, the CDR3 is TGTGCCAGCAGCGGGAACAGAAACACTGAAGCTTTCTTT.

The chain has TRBV28 and TRBJ1-5; 9 positions agree with TRBD1. The CDR3 covers 16 residues. The junction had 6 bases not matched to a gene; V was cut back by 4 bases and J by 2 bases. Germline CDR1 is MDHEN and CDR2 is SYDVKM. CDR3 coding DNA: TGTGCCAGCAGTTCACCCGGGACAGGGCGCAATCAGCCCCAGCATTTT. Its protein is CASSSPGTGRNQPQHF.

CDR3 residues: CASSLARQDTQYF. In DNA, the CDR3 is TGTGCCAGCAGCTTAGCAAGGCAAGATACGCAGTATTTT. The V and J genes are TRBV7-7 and TRBJ2-3; D remains unclear. CDR3 length equals 13 residues. V was trimmed by 0 bases and J by 5 bases, leaving 6 bases between them. Germline-derived CDR1 and CDR2 are SSHAT and FNYEAQ (reference sequence).

This clone was observed once. The rearrangement links TRBV6-1 to TRBJ1-2; D not resolved. CDR1 is MNHNS, CDR2 SASEGT, per germline. V lost 2 bases to trimming and J lost 3 bases, with 4 bases between them. This CDR3 is built from 12 residues. For the CDR3, the DNA is TGTGCCAGCAGTGAATCTTACTATGGCTACACCTTC. It yields the protein CASSESYYGYTF.

The V gene is TRBV30, the J gene TRBJ1-6, with D unresolved. The CDR3 runs 14 residues. Trimming took off 3 bases at V and 7 bases at J, with 13 bases between the two ends. Per germline, CDR1 GTSNPN and CDR2 SVGIG (reference sequence). CDR3 sequence: CAWRDWKDNSPLHF. The CDR3 DNA follows: TGTGCCTGGAGAGACTGGAAGGACAATTCACCCCTCCACTTT. The complete variable domain, with remaining parts taken from reference TRBV30 and TRBJ1-6, reads SQTIHQWPATLVQPVGSPLSLECTVEGTSNPNLYWYRQAAGRGLQLLFYSVGIGQISSEVPQNLSASRPQDRQFILSSKKLLLSDSGFYLCAWRDWKDNSPLHFGNGTRLTVT.

The V call is TRBV30, the J call TRBJ1-3, with D uncertain. Trimming took 0 bases from V and 0 from J, leaving 6 bases between them. Per germline, CDR1 GTSNPN and CDR2 SVGIG (reference sequence). The CDR3 spans 14 residues. CDR3 DNA sequence: TGTGCCTGGAGTGTGGTGGGCTCTGGAAACACCATATATTTT. Its protein product is CAWSVVGSGNTIYF.

The chain joins TRBV28 to TRBJ2-5; TRBD2 matches at 8 bases. This CDR3 region has 13 residues. V lost 11 bases, J lost 3 bases, and 8 bases stayed unmatched. CDR1 is MDHEN and CDR2 is SYDVKM in the germline V gene. The CDR3 here is CAGSSGEKETQYF. In DNA form, the CDR3 reads TGTGCCGGAAGTAGCGGGGAGAAAGAGACCCAGTACTTC.

The chain combines TRBV4-1 with TRBJ1-1; D unclear. Trimming removed 1 base from V and 1 base from J, with 16 bases in between. Germline loops: CDR1 MGHRA, CDR2 YSYEKL. This CDR3 has 17 amino acids. DNA for the CDR3: TGCGCCAGCAGCCAAGGAATACTGGGAGGTGGGAACACTGAAGCTTTCTTT. Amino acid sequence: CASSQGILGGGNTEAFF.

The CDR3: CASSPRKGSDTIYF. DNA of the CDR3: TGTGCCAGCTCACCACGAAAGGGTAGCGACACCATATATTTT. The J gene is TRBJ1-3, the V gene TRBV18; the D is unclear. The CDR3 sequence is 14 residues long. V dropped 1 base and J dropped 8 bases, with 12 bases sitting between them. Germline V gives CDR1 KGHSH, CDR2 LQKENI.

The V gene is TRBV7-2, the J gene TRBJ1-3; D call uncertain. V was cut by 5 bases and J by 3 bases, with 11 bases left in between. Germline CDR1 and CDR2: SGHTA and FQGNSA. This CDR3 comprises 14 residues. The CDR3 DNA sequence: TGTGCCAGCAGCCTCGCCCTAAGTGGAAACACCATATATTTT. It yields the protein CASSLALSGNTIYF. Drawing the rest from reference TRBV7-2 and TRBJ1-3, the complete variable domain is GAGVSQSPSNKVTEKGKDVELRCDPISGHTALYWYRQSLGQGLEFLIYFQGNSAPDKSGLPSDRFSAERTGGSVSTLTIQRTQQEDSAVYLCASSLALSGNTIYFGEGSWLTVV.

The chain carries TRBV5-4 and TRBJ2-3; 7 bases fit TRBD1. The CDR3 totals 15 residues. Trimming removed 2 bases from V and 1 base from J; junction bases left unmatched: 4. Per germline, CDR1 SGHNT and CDR2 YYREEE (reference sequence). DNA for the CDR3: TGTGCCAGCAGCTTCTACAGGGGCGGCACAGATACGCAGTATTTT. As protein: CASSFYRGGTDTQYF.

V usage is TRBV4-1 and J usage is TRBJ2-3; D uncertain. V lost 4 bases, J lost 2 bases, and 10 bases lay in between. The CDR3 is 14 amino acids. Per the germline V gene, CDR1 is MGHRA and CDR2 is YSYEKL. The CDR3 is CASSPLPLTDTQYF. Written as DNA, the CDR3 is TGCGCCAGCAGCCCCCTGCCGCTCACAGATACGCAGTATTTT.

This clone has just a few counts. This rearrangement joins TRBV4-2 to TRBJ1-2; possible D gene TRBD1, 6 bases. The CDR3 length is 16 residues. Germline values: CDR1 LGHNA, CDR2 YNFKEQ. The ends were cut back, 1 base at V and 8 bases at J, with 20 bases in the middle. CDR3 sequence reads: CASSQGLTTGIGGYTF. Here the CDR3 DNA reads TGTGCCAGCAGCCAAGGACTCACGACAGGTATAGGCGGCTACACCTTC.

This rearrangement joins TRBV6-1 to TRBJ2-7, with D unclear. V was clipped by 5 bases and J by 4 bases, with 6 bases between them. The CDR3 is 11 amino acids. Germline V gives CDR1 MNHNS, CDR2 SASEGT. CDR3 amino acids: CASSNQYEQYF. The CDR3 DNA follows: TGTGCCAGCAGTAACCAATACGAGCAGTACTTC.

The V and J genes are TRBV5-4 and TRBJ1-4; 7 nucleotides line up with TRBD1. The germline V gene has CDR1 SGHNT and CDR2 YYREEE (reference sequence). This CDR3 is built from 15 residues. V shed 4 bases and J 0 bases; nucleotides not matched to a gene: 3. The CDR3 region has the DNA TGTGCCAGCAGCGCCGGGACAGCAACTAATGAAAAACTGTTTTTT. It is translated as CASSAGTATNEKLFF.

The chain carries TRBV18 and TRBJ2-7, with D perhaps matching TRBD2 (6 bases). This CDR3 is built from 14 residues. The ends were cut back, 5 bases at V and 4 bases at J, with 15 bases in the middle. Per the germline V gene, CDR1 is KGHSH and CDR2 is LQKENI. CDR3 sequence: CASSAGPPLYEQYF. The CDR3 DNA is TGTGCCAGCTCAGCGGGACCCCCACTTTACGAGCAGTACTTC.

The chain uses TRBV7-9 and TRBJ2-1; 9 positions match TRBD2. CDR3 length: 16 residues. V dropped 3 bases and J dropped 5; count of bases not matched to a gene: 8. Per germline, CDR1 SEHNR and CDR2 FQNEAQ (reference sequence). The CDR3 loop reads CASSFLSTSGNNEQFF. In DNA, the CDR3 is TGTGCCAGCAGCTTCCTCTCGACTAGCGGCAACAATGAGCAGTTCTTC.

This chain uses TRBV18 with TRBJ2-1; 8 nucleotides align to TRBD2. V lost 6 bases to trimming and J lost 9 bases; unmatched junction nucleotides: 7. Looked up from germline, CDR1 is KGHSH and CDR2 is LQKENI. CDR3 length: 13 amino acids. The CDR3 is CASSGLGEGEQFF. CDR3 DNA: TGTGCCAGCTCGGGACTAGGTGAGGGTGAGCAGTTCTTC. The full variable domain, its missing parts supplied by reference TRBV18 and TRBJ2-1, is NAGVMQNPRHLVRRRGQEARLRCSPMKGHSHVYWYRQLPEEGLKFMVYLQKENIIDESGMPKERFSAEFPKEGPSILRIQQVVRGDSAAYFCASSGLGEGEQFFGPGTRLTVL.

This chain connects TRBV2 to TRBJ1-1; TRBD1 matches at 8 bases. The CDR3 runs to 13 residues. V shed 1 base and J 5 bases; nucleotides not matched to a gene: 0. Germline V gene sequence: CDR1 SNHLY, CDR2 FYNNEI. CDR3 nucleotide sequence: TGTGCCAGCAGTGAAGGGACAGGGACTGAAGCTTTCTTT. Its translation: CASSEGTGTEAFF.

This chain uses TRBV29-1 with TRBJ2-3; 8 bases are shared with TRBD2. J gave up 5 bases and V 6 bases, and 16 bases lay outside the gene matches. This CDR3 region has 16 residues. Germline CDR1 is SQVTM and CDR2 is ANQGSEA. The CDR3 region has the DNA TGCAGCGTCGAGGACTCTAGCGGGCCTAGGGTAGATACGCAGTATTTT. Encoded protein: CSVEDSSGPRVDTQYF.